This TCR beta chain is from a study of blood T cell repertoires in COVID-19. About the research overall: PBMCs, B-cell-depleted T cells, or T cells provided the cDNA or gDNA that made up the material.

Germline V gives CDR1 MNHEY, CDR2 SMNVEV (reference sequence). The CDR3 is made up of 11 amino acids. Trimming removed 6 bases at V and 1 base at J, with 3 bases between. In the case of this clone: The sample has other DNA sequences that encode this CDR3 too.

In the authors' workflow: Reference gene primer amplification gave estimated nucleated cell counts. Here immunoSEQ multiplex PCR was the method, and the copy in TCRdb shows in-frame clones only, minus some. V and J calls and clone size are those listed in that table; D and trimming were worked out from the DNA. This sample has 250,000 to 350,000 clones, with 89% found just once. The chain is built from TRBV27 and TRBJ1-1; D is undetermined. Sequences were obtained from peripheral blood. This TCR derives from a woman between 55 and 75 years old with acute or convalescent COVID-19. The CDR3 bases are TGTGCCAGCAGGCGGAACACTGAAGCTTTCTTT. It is translated as CASRRNTEAFF.